Presented here are 26 T cell receptor beta chains from one specimen sequenced in a study of T cells after yellow fever vaccination. In TCRdb, the 5' RACE reads were re-called with MiXCR into one record per CDR3 protein. Of almost 600,000 distinct CDR3 sequences in the sample, around an eighth were seen once. Sequenced material: PBMCs, taken on the day of the yellow fever booster vaccination. These receptors originate from a man aged 25 to 40 who received the YFV17D yellow fever vaccine.

This clonotype was detected ten times or more. The rearrangement uses TRBV7-9 and TRBJ2-1; D gene unclear. Germline V gives CDR1 SEHNR, CDR2 FQNEAQ (reference sequence). V was shortened by 1 base and J by 9 bases, with 7 bases between the two germline ends. The CDR3 contains 12 residues. CDR3 nucleotides: TGTGCCAGCAGCTTAGGGAGTCTTGAGCAGTTCTTC. Translating it yields CASSLGSLEQFF. Looking up the rest from reference TRBV7-9 and TRBJ2-1 gives the full variable domain: DTGVSQNPRHKITKRGQNVTFRCDPISEHNRLYWYRQTLGQGPEFLTYFQNEAQLEKSRLLSDRFSAERPKGSFSTLEIQRTEQGDSAMYLCASSLGSLEQFFGPGTRLTVL.

CDR3 sequence (DNA): TGTGCCAGCAGTTTAAACCAAAAAGAGACCCAGTACTTC. As protein: CASSLNQKETQYF. The chain couples TRBV27 to TRBJ2-5, with unresolved D. V lost 2 bases and J 3 bases, leaving 7 bases between the germline ends. There are 13 residues in the CDR3. The germline CDR1 and CDR2 sequences are MNHEY and SMNVEV (reference sequence).

In its sample, this clonotype was seen many times. The chain combines TRBV7-8 with TRBJ2-7; 8 bases are a match to TRBD1. Germline CDR1 SGHVS, CDR2 FQNEAQ. The CDR3 runs to 15 residues. The ends lost 5 bases at V and 6 bases at J; junction bases unmatched: 12. This CDR3 is CASSIITGGSLEQYF. The CDR3 nucleotides read TGTGCCAGCAGCATTATTACAGGGGGTAGTCTCGAGCAGTACTTC.

The V call is TRBV13, the J call TRBJ2-5; a weak D match, TRBD1 (6 bases). Germline V CDR1 and CDR2: PRHDT, FYEKMQ (reference sequence). The V gene lost 2 bases and the J gene lost 2 bases, with 9 bases spanning the gap. The CDR3 covers 14 residues. In nucleotides, the CDR3 is TGTGCCAGCAGCTTATTTACAGGGCAAGAGACCCAGTACTTC. The encoded protein is CASSLFTGQETQYF.

The chain uses TRBV18 and TRBJ2-1; tentatively, D is TRBD2 (6 bases). This CDR3 spans 15 amino acids. Per the germline V gene, CDR1 is KGHSH and CDR2 is LQKENI. Trimming shortened V by 6 bases and J by 0 bases, and 12 bases separated the two germline ends. DNA for the CDR3: TGTGCCAGCTCCGGCGGGGTTAGCTCCTACAATGAGCAGTTCTTC. Translated: CASSGGVSSYNEQFF.

This clonotype was recorded at least ten times. Relative to the germline gene, one junction end is altered; a read error may explain this. The rearrangement uses TRBV5-1 and TRBJ2-7; 13 nucleotides align to TRBD2. CDR3 length: 15 amino acids. Looked up from germline, CDR1 is SGHRS and CDR2 is YFSETQ. The CDR3: CASSSGLAGVYEQYF. CDR3 DNA: TGTGCCAGCAGCTCTGGACTAGCGGGGGTCTACGAGCAGTACTTC.

The V and J genes are TRBV2 and TRBJ1-4; D remains unclear. V shed 8 bases and J shed 4 bases, with 8 bases lying between them. Germline V gives CDR1 SNHLY, CDR2 FYNNEI. The CDR3 length is 12 residues. The chain's CDR3 is CASCTDNEKLFF. CDR3 coding DNA: TGTGCCAGCTGCACCGATAATGAAAAACTGTTTTTT.

V gene TRBV20-1 combines with J gene TRBJ2-1; D call uncertain. This CDR3 contains 13 residues. Per germline, CDR1 DFQATT and CDR2 SNEGSKA (reference sequence). Trimming removed 0 bases at V and 10 bases at J, with 13 bases between. CDR3 nucleotides: TGCAGTGCTAGAGATCACTCGCTTATGGAGCAGTTCTTC. It translates to CSARDHSLMEQFF.

This clonotype was seen more than once but under ten times. The chain links TRBV6-2 or TRBV6-3 to TRBJ2-1; D unresolved. Per germline, CDR1 MNHEY and CDR2 SVGEGT. V lost 4 bases, J lost 2 bases, and 9 bases lay in between. This CDR3 has 14 amino acids. CDR3 loop: CASSLTPPYNEQFF. DNA of the CDR3: TGTGCCAGCAGTTTGACTCCCCCCTACAATGAGCAGTTCTTC.

This clonotype was detected a few times. The rearrangement uses TRBV30 and TRBJ2-3; 9 nucleotides line up with TRBD2. Germline values: CDR1 GTSNPN, CDR2 SVGIG (reference sequence). The CDR3 length is 16 residues. The junction had 5 bases not matched to a gene; V was cut back by 0 bases and J by 1 base. DNA of the CDR3: TGTGCCTGGAGTGTAGGACTAGCGCTACGCACAGATACGCAGTATTTT. Its translation: CAWSVGLALRTDTQYF.

A few counts support this clonotype. This sequence joins TRBV4-3 and TRBJ1-1; D perhaps matches TRBD1 (5 bases). V lost 4 bases to trimming and J lost 1 base, with 16 bases between them. The germline V gene has CDR1 LGHNA and CDR2 YSLEER. This CDR3 is 16 amino acids long. CDR3 in amino acids: CASSPQPGTGNTEAFF. In nucleotides, the CDR3 is TGCGCCAGCAGCCCCCAACCGGGCACAGGGAACACTGAAGCTTTCTTT.

This clonotype came up many times. The rearrangement uses TRBV7-8 and TRBJ2-5; 14 nucleotides line up with TRBD2. Germline loops: CDR1 SGHVS, CDR2 FQNEAQ. After removal of 5 bases from V and 7 bases from J, the junction contained 6 bases not matched to a gene. The CDR3 runs 15 residues. The CDR3 DNA follows: TGTGCCAGCAGCAACGGACTAGCGGGAGGTGGGACCCAGTACTTC. It yields the protein CASSNGLAGGGTQYF.

This clonotype was detected a few times. This chain joins TRBV7-2 and TRBJ2-1; D unresolved. Germline CDR1 reads SGHTA; CDR2 reads FQGNSA. Trimming removed 0 bases at V and 7 bases at J, with 13 bases between. This CDR3 is built from 15 residues. The CDR3 DNA reads as TGTGCCAGCAGCTTAGCAGTGGGCAACCCTAATGAGCAGTTCTTC. It yields the protein CASSLAVGNPNEQFF.

This clonotype was seen a few times. The V call is TRBV5-1, the J call TRBJ2-7, with 8 bases lining up with TRBD2. The germline V gene has CDR1 SGHRS and CDR2 YFSETQ. The CDR3 covers 18 residues. Trimming cost V 0 bases and J 1 base; bases outside gene matches: 12. CDR3 DNA sequence: TGCGCCAGCAGCTTGGGGCAGACTATAGCGGGACCGTCCTACGAGCAGTACTTC. Translated: CASSLGQTIAGPSYEQYF.

V gene TRBV5-1 combines with J gene TRBJ2-2; 8 bases map to TRBD2. With V trimmed by 5 bases and J by 6 bases, 9 bases remained unmatched. CDR1 SGHRS and CDR2 YFSETQ come from the germline V gene. The CDR3 totals 15 residues. The CDR3 region has the DNA TGCGCCAGCAGTACGGGACTAGTCGACGCCGGGGAGCTGTTTTTT. This translates into CASSTGLVDAGELFF.

J is TRBJ1-1 and V is TRBV5-1; D is unresolved. With 7 bases removed from V and 4 bases from J, the gap between germline ends came to 8 bases. Germline V gives CDR1 SGHRS, CDR2 YFSETQ. The CDR3 sequence is 11 residues long. DNA for the CDR3: TGCGCCAGCGGACTAGGCACTGAAGCTTTCTTT. This gives the protein CASGLGTEAFF.

This chain connects TRBV5-1 to TRBJ1-2; tentative D call: TRBD1 (5 bases). V was clipped by 4 bases and J by 8 bases, with 18 bases between them. CDR3 size: 14 residues. The germline CDR1 and CDR2 sequences are SGHRS and YFSETQ. CDR3 in amino acids: CASSATGTLGGYTF. The CDR3 nucleotides are TGCGCCAGCAGCGCCACCGGGACGCTGGGCGGCTACACCTTC.

The gene calls are TRBV29-1 and TRBJ1-5; the match to TRBD1 covers 9 bases. This CDR3 contains 14 residues. The ends lost 3 bases at V and 7 bases at J; junction bases unmatched: 7. Germline assignment: CDR1 SQVTM and CDR2 ANQGSEA. The CDR3 is CSVELGTGNQPQHF. The CDR3 nucleotides read TGCAGCGTTGAGTTAGGGACAGGGAACCAGCCCCAGCATTTT.

The chain has TRBV7-6 and TRBJ2-2; D might be TRBD1 (5 bases). Trimming removed 9 bases from V and 6 bases from J, with 14 bases in between. The CDR3 consists of 13 residues. The germline V gene encodes CDR1 SGHVS and CDR2 FNYEAQ. The CDR3 reads CARQAFRPGELFF. Here the CDR3 DNA reads TGTGCCAGACAGGCCTTTAGGCCCGGGGAGCTGTTTTTT.

This clonotype was seen a handful of times. The DNA for the CDR3 is TGTGCCAGTAGTATAGGCTATTACTACGAGCAGTACTTC. Amino acid sequence: CASSIGYYYEQYF. The V call is TRBV19, the J call TRBJ2-7; the D is unclear. In germline, CDR1 is LNHDA, CDR2 SQIVND (reference sequence). This CDR3 has 13 residues. V lost 1 base and J 3 bases, leaving 7 bases between the germline ends.

The rearrangement joins TRBV5-1 to TRBJ1-2; unclear D gene. CDR3 size: 16 residues. Deletions cut 0 bases from V and 5 bases from J, with 17 bases between. CDR1 is SGHRS and CDR2 is YFSETQ in the germline V gene. The CDR3 loop reads CASSLAGAVANYGYTF. The CDR3 DNA is TGCGCCAGCAGCTTGGCCGGAGCGGTTGCGAATTATGGCTACACCTTC. Full variable domain (remainder filled in from reference TRBV5-1 and TRBJ1-2): KAGVTQTPRYLIKTRGQQVTLSCSPISGHRSVSWYQQTPGQGLQFLFEYFSETQRNKGNFPGRFSGRQFSNSRSEMNVSTLELGDSALYLCASSLAGAVANYGYTFGSGTRLTVV.

The J gene is TRBJ2-3, the V gene TRBV11-2; D remains ambiguous. Germline CDR1 is SGHAT and CDR2 is FQNNGV. V lost 5 bases, J lost 3 bases, and 12 bases lay in between. There are 14 residues in the CDR3. CDR3: CASSPPTWTDTQYF. The CDR3 DNA reads TGTGCCAGCAGCCCCCCGACTTGGACAGATACGCAGTATTTT.

The gene calls are TRBV5-1 and TRBJ2-5, with TRBD1 as a possible D gene (6 bases). Trimming removed 4 bases at V and 1 base at J, with 14 bases between. The CDR3 is made up of 15 amino acids. CDR1 is SGHRS, CDR2 YFSETQ, per germline. In nucleotides, the CDR3 is TGCGCCAGCAGCGCTACCGTAGGGGGCCAAGAGACCCAGTACTTC. Protein: CASSATVGGQETQYF.

The chain is built from TRBV2 and TRBJ1-6; D gene ambiguous. The germline V and J ends were trimmed by 1 base and 10 bases, with 14 bases remaining between them. Germline V gene data show CDR1 as SNHLY and CDR2 as FYNNEI. This CDR3 has 15 residues. CDR3 nucleotide sequence: TGTGCCAGCAGTGAAGTTCCGGGTACCGGCTCACCCCTCCACTTT. Its translation: CASSEVPGTGSPLHF.

The chain couples TRBV11-2 to TRBJ2-2; 10 positions agree with TRBD2. The CDR3 is 18 residues long. Germline CDR1 reads SGHAT; CDR2 reads FQNNGV. V was clipped by 3 bases and J by 3 bases; unmatched bases: 10. The CDR3 region is CASSLEGGTSADTGELFF. In DNA form, the CDR3 reads TGTGCCAGCAGCTTGGAGGGTGGGACTAGCGCGGACACCGGGGAGCTGTTTTTT.

The gene calls are TRBV6-1 and TRBJ2-4; 11 bases match TRBD2. Per germline, CDR1 MNHNS and CDR2 SASEGT. The CDR3 has 19 residues. V shed 6 bases, J shed 3 bases, and the junction held 16 bases outside the gene matches. CDR3 DNA sequence: TGTGCCAGCAGCCTACGCCCCCCGGGGCTAGCGGGAGGCAAAAACATTCAGTACTTC. Amino acid sequence: CASSLRPPGLAGGKNIQYF.